The 22 T cell receptor beta chains in this list originate from one sample, sequenced in a study of CD4+ T cells in melanoma. Sequencing used immunoSEQ multiplex PCR; TCRdb keeps in-frame clones, though not all of them. Of around 15,000 clones listed, approximately 88% are singletons. Material for sequencing was cells from a culture (not recorded whether cultured in vitro). The receptors shown here come from a human donor with melanoma.

The chain employs TRBV5-4 and TRBJ1-2; tentative D call: TRBD1 (5 bases). This CDR3 has 14 residues. Germline V gene data show CDR1 as SGHNT and CDR2 as YYREEE (reference sequence). Trimming pared 0 bases from V and 7 bases from J, leaving 13 bases between. CDR3 amino acids: CASSLVQGFGGYTF. The CDR3 region has the DNA TGTGCCAGCAGCTTGGTCCAGGGATTCGGTGGCTACACCTTC.

This chain uses TRBV27 with TRBJ1-2, with a possible D match to TRBD1 (5 bases). Germline V gives CDR1 MNHEY, CDR2 SMNVEV (reference sequence). The V gene lost 2 bases and the J gene lost 7 bases, with 11 bases spanning the gap. This CDR3 comprises 13 residues. The CDR3 loop is CASSLGGRTGYTF. Written as DNA, the CDR3 is TGTGCCAGCAGTTTAGGGGGGAGGACTGGCTACACCTTC.

The chain joins TRBV2 to TRBJ1-5; 9 nucleotides line up with TRBD1. The length of the CDR3 is 17 residues. Germline values: CDR1 SNHLY, CDR2 FYNNEI. The trim removed 6 bases at V and 0 bases at J, leaving 9 bases unmatched. The CDR3 region has the DNA TGTGCCAGCAGGGGCGGGACAGGGTATTTTAGCAATCAGCCCCAGCATTTT. It translates to CASRGGTGYFSNQPQHF.

This clone occurred a few times. This chain joins TRBV4-1 and TRBJ2-7, with unresolved D. The CDR3 runs to 15 residues. Looked up from germline, CDR1 is MGHRA and CDR2 is YSYEKL. V lost 1 base to trimming and J lost 2 bases, with 12 bases between them. CDR3 nucleotides: TGCGCCAGCAGCCAAGGACCCCTCACTCCCTACGAGCAGTACTTC. It specifies CASSQGPLTPYEQYF.

This clone has a handful of counts. The gene calls are TRBV6-1 and TRBJ1-6; tentative D call: TRBD1 (6 bases). The V and J ends lost 2 bases and 9 bases respectively, with 20 bases between them. CDR1 is MNHNS, CDR2 SASEGT, per germline. CDR3 size: 17 residues. Here the CDR3 DNA reads TGTGCCAGCAGTGAAAAGTCGATGGGGGGGGCTGCTTCACCCCTCCACTTT. This sequence encodes CASSEKSMGGAASPLHF.

V and J are TRBV6-1 and TRBJ1-4; 9 bases agree with TRBD1. The CDR3 has 15 residues. The V and J ends lost 3 bases and 5 bases, in that order; junction bases with no gene match: 4. Germline CDR1 reads MNHNS; CDR2 reads SASEGT. The CDR3 sequence is CASSEEGTGNEKLFF. CDR3 bases: TGTGCCAGCAGTGAGGAGGGGACAGGGAATGAAAAACTGTTTTTT.

V is TRBV6-5 and J is TRBJ1-6; D may be TRBD1 (5 bases). The CDR3 totals 15 residues. Trimming cost V 5 bases and J 5 bases, with 13 bases left between them. The germline V gene has CDR1 MNHEY and CDR2 SVGAGI. The CDR3 DNA reads TGTGCCAGCAGTATCGGGGCCCTTCATAATTCACCCCTCCACTTT. Its translation is CASSIGALHNSPLHF.

The chain couples TRBV7-2 to TRBJ1-2; D gene unclear. CDR3 size: 14 residues. V was trimmed by 5 bases and J by 5 bases, leaving 15 bases between them. Germline loops: CDR1 SGHTA, CDR2 FQGNSA. CDR3 loop: CASSPHPTGYGYTF. CDR3 nucleotides: TGTGCCAGCAGCCCCCACCCTACCGGTTATGGCTACACCTTC.

This chain links TRBV5-1 with TRBJ2-5; maybe TRBD2 (5 bases). Trimming cost V 0 bases and J 3 bases, with 6 bases left between them. The CDR3 consists of 13 residues. Germline lookup yields CDR1 SGHRS and CDR2 YFSETQ. The CDR3 loop reads CASSLGGEETQYF. The CDR3, as DNA: TGCGCCAGCAGCTTGGGGGGAGAAGAGACCCAGTACTTC.

This clone was detected a few times. The rearrangement joins TRBV10-3 to TRBJ2-1; no clear D. This CDR3 is 16 amino acids long. Germline CDR1 reads ENHRY; CDR2 reads SYGVKD. V dropped 0 bases and J dropped 3 bases, with 12 bases sitting between them. This CDR3 is CAISESPDFGYNEQFF. For the CDR3, the DNA is TGTGCCATCAGTGAGTCTCCTGATTTCGGCTACAATGAGCAGTTCTTC.

The chain uses TRBV5-1 and TRBJ2-5; 12 nucleotides match TRBD2. The CDR3 is 16 residues long. Germline assignment: CDR1 SGHRS and CDR2 YFSETQ. V lost 1 base, J lost 4 bases, and 5 bases stayed unmatched. CDR3 DNA: TGCGCCAGCAGCTTGAGTCTAGCGGGGGGGGGAGAGACCCAGTACTTC. Residues: CASSLSLAGGGETQYF.

The V and J genes are TRBV10-1 and TRBJ2-5, with D perhaps matching TRBD1 or TRBD2 (5 bases each). TRBJ2-7 matches the DNA end more closely, so the J call is doubtful. The CDR3 is made up of 15 amino acids. The germline CDR1 and CDR2 sequences are WNHNN and SYGVQD (reference sequence). The CDR3 is CASLSGSPGLYEQYF. DNA of the CDR3: TGCGCCAGCCTTTCGGGGAGCCCGGGGCTCTACGAGCAGTACTTC.

With regard to this clone: The sample has other DNA sequences that encode this CDR3 too. The chain has TRBV7-9 and TRBJ2-7; the match to TRBD2 covers 9 bases. The CDR3 is made up of 13 amino acids. With 1 base clipped from V and 7 bases from J, the junction kept 2 bases outside the gene matches. Germline V gene lookup returns CDR1 SEHNR and CDR2 FQNEAQ (reference sequence). The CDR3, as DNA: TGTGCCAGCAGCTTAGGCGGGAGGGTTGAGCAGTACTTC. Its protein is CASSLGGRVEQYF.

This clone appeared a few times. The rearrangement uses TRBV6-5 and TRBJ2-7; D assignment may be TRBD1 or TRBD2 (5 bases each). V was pared by 6 bases and J by 3 bases, with 18 bases between. This CDR3 is 15 amino acids long. Germline CDR1 reads MNHEY; CDR2 reads SVGAGI. The DNA for the CDR3 is TGTGCCAGCAGACCCCGACTTTTGGGGGTCTACGAGCAGTACTTC. This codes for CASRPRLLGVYEQYF.

This chain joins TRBV13 and TRBJ1-1; D is possibly TRBD1 (5 bases). The CDR3 covers 15 residues. Between the trimmed V and J ends, which lost 4 bases and 3 bases, there was a span of 15 bases. CDR1 is PRHDT and CDR2 is FYEKMQ in the germline V gene (reference sequence). CDR3 sequence: CASSSPREGHTEAFF. The CDR3 DNA sequence: TGTGCCAGCAGCTCACCCAGGGAAGGGCACACTGAAGCTTTCTTT.

The chain employs TRBV4-2 and TRBJ2-5; D call uncertain. The ends were cut back, 0 bases at V and 3 bases at J, with 17 bases in the middle. The CDR3 consists of 17 residues. In germline, CDR1 is LGHNA, CDR2 YNFKEQ. In DNA, the CDR3 is TGTGCCAGCAGCCAAGATTTAGGCCGCCCTAACGAAGAGACCCAGTACTTC. Translation: CASSQDLGRPNEETQYF.

The genes are TRBV10-1 and TRBJ1-5, with D maybe TRBD1 (6 bases). Germline CDR1 reads WNHNN; CDR2 reads SYGVQD (reference sequence). This CDR3 contains 13 residues. Deletions cut 9 bases from V and 5 bases from J, with 14 bases between. The CDR3 nucleotides are TGCGCCAGTTCCAGGGGTGCGGATCAGCCCCAGCATTTT. The encoded protein is CASSRGADQPQHF.

CDR3 sequence: CASSLGDRAARYGYTF. CDR3 coding DNA: TGTGCCAGCAGCTTAGGGGACAGGGCGGCACGCTATGGCTACACCTTC. The rearrangement uses TRBV7-9 and TRBJ1-2, with TRBD1 identical over 9 bases. V was clipped by 1 base and J by 4 bases; unmatched bases: 7. Germline assignment: CDR1 SEHNR and CDR2 FQNEAQ (reference sequence). The length of the CDR3 is 16 residues.

The chain couples TRBV18 to TRBJ1-1; 8 nucleotides align to TRBD1. CDR1 is KGHSH, CDR2 LQKENI, per germline. J gave up 7 bases and V 5 bases, and 6 bases lay outside the gene matches. The CDR3 sequence is 13 residues long. This CDR3 is CASSGTGGVEAFF. The DNA of the CDR3 is TGTGCCAGCTCAGGTACAGGGGGGGTTGAAGCTTTCTTT.

This clone was counted a few times. The V and J genes are TRBV4-1 and TRBJ2-7; 7 nucleotides match TRBD2. Trimming removed 8 bases from V and 2 bases from J; junction bases left unmatched: 15. The CDR3 totals 16 residues. Germline-derived CDR1 and CDR2 are MGHRA and YSYEKL. The chain's CDR3 is CASSTIRGVTTYEQYF. For the CDR3, the DNA is TGCGCCAGCTCCACTATCCGGGGGGTGACGACCTACGAGCAGTACTTC.

The chain carries TRBV5-4 and TRBJ2-5, with 8 bases lining up with TRBD2. The CDR3 length is 13 residues. Trimming cost V 1 base and J 4 bases; bases outside gene matches: 0. CDR1 is SGHNT and CDR2 is YYREEE in the germline V gene (reference sequence). In DNA, the CDR3 is TGTGCCAGCAGCTTGAGCGGGGGAGAGACCCAGTACTTC. Encoded protein: CASSLSGGETQYF.

The chain carries TRBV2 and TRBJ2-3; no clear D gene. Germline V CDR1 and CDR2: SNHLY, FYNNEI. Trimming took off 0 bases at V and 2 bases at J, with 6 bases between the two ends. This CDR3 is built from 14 residues. CDR3 bases: TGTGCCAGCAGTGAAGCACTACTCACAGATACGCAGTATTTT. This sequence encodes CASSEALLTDTQYF.